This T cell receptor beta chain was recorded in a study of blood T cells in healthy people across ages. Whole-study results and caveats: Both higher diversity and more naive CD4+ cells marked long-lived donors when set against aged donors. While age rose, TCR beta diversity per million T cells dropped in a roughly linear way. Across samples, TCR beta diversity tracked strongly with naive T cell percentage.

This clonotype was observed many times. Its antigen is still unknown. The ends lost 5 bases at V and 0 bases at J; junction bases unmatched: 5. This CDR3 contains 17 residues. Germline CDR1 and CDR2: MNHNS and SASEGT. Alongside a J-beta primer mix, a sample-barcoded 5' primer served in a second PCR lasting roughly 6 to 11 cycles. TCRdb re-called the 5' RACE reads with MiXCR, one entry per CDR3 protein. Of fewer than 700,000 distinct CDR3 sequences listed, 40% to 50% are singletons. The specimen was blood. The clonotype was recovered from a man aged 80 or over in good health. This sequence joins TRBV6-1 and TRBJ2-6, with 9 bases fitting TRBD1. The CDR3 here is CASSKQGAASGANVLTF. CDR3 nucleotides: TGTGCCAGCAGTAAACAGGGGGCGGCCTCTGGGGCCAACGTCCTGACTTTC.